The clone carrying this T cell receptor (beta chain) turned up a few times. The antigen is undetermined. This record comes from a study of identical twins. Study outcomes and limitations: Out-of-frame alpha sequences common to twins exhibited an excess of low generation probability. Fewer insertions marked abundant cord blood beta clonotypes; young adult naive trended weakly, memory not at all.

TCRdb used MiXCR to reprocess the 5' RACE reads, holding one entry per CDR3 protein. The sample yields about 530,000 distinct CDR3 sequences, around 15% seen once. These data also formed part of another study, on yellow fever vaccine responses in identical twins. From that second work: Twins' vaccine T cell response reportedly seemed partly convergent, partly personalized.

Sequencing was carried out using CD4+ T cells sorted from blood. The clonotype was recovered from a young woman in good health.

The CDR3 is CASSPVGQPQHF. The CDR3 DNA is TGCGCCAGCAGCCCCGTGGGACAGCCCCAGCATTTT. The gene calls are TRBV5-1 and TRBJ1-5; the D is unclear. Trimming removed 4 bases from V and 7 bases from J, with 9 bases in between. The CDR3 loop spans 12 amino acids. Germline CDR1 reads SGHRS; CDR2 reads YFSETQ.